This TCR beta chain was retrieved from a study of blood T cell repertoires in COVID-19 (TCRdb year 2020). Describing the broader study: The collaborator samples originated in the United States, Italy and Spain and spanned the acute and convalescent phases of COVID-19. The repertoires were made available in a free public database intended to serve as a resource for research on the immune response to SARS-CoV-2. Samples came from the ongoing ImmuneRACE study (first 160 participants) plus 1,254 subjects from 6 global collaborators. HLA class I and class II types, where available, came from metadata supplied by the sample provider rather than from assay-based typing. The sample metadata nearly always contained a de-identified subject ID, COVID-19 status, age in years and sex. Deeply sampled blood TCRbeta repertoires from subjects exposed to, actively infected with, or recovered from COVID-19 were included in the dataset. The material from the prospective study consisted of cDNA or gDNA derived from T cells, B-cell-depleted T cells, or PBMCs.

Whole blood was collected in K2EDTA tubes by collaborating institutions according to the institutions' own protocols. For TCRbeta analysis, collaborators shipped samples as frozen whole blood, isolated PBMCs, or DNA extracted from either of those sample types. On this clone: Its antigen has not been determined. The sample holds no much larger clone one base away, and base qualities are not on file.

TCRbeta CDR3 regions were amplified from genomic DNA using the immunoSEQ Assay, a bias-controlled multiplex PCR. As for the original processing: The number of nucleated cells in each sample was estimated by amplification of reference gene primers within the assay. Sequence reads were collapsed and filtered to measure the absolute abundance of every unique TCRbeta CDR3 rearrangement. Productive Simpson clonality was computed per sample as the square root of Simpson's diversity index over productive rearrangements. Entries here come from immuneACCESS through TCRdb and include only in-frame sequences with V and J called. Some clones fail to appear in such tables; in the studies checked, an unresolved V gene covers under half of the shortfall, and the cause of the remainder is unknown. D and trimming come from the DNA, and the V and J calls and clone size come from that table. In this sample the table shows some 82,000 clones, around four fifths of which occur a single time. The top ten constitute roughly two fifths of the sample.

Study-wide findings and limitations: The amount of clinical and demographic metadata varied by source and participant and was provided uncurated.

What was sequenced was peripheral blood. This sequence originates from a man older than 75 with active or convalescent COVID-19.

The CDR3 protein: CASSVEGQPSTDTQYF. The nucleotide sequence is given as TGTGCCAGCAGCGTAGAGGGACAGCCTAGCACAGATACGCAGTATTTT. This chain is built from TRBV9 and TRBJ2-3, with TRBD1 matching 7 junction bases. The CDR3 spans 16 residues, from the cysteine through the phenylalanine. The entry retains the CDR3 DNA only, 48 bases that are in frame from base 1. V is trimmed back by 0 bases and J by 0 bases, and the junction contains 4 bases that no gene match accounts for. CDR1 and CDR2 are read off the germline V gene as SGDLS and YYNGEE.